The 24 T cell receptor beta chains listed next were all sequenced from one sample in a study. TCRdb processed the 5' RACE reads anew with MiXCR; each CDR3 protein has one entry. The sample includes some 10,000 distinct CDR3 sequences, less than 65% of them seen just once. The sample was tumor-infiltrating memory CD4+ T cells sorted from the breast tumor. Subset of the sample: memory CD4+ T cells, CD4+CD45RO+CD25-. These receptor sequences come from a female donor with breast cancer.

The genes are TRBV9 and TRBJ2-5; D may match TRBD1 or TRBD2 (5 bases each). The CDR3 runs 13 residues. Germline loops: CDR1 SGDLS, CDR2 YYNGEE. V was shortened by 2 bases and J by 5 bases, with 10 bases between the two germline ends. The CDR3 loop is CASSVTEGETQYF. CDR3 coding DNA: TGTGCCAGCAGCGTGACAGAGGGGGAGACCCAGTACTTC. Full variable domain (remainder filled in from reference TRBV9 and TRBJ2-5): DSGVTQTPKHLITATGQRVTLRCSPRSGDLSVYWYQQSLDQGLQFLIQYYNGEERAKGNILERFSAQQFPDLHSELNLSSLELGDSALYFCASSVTEGETQYFGPGTRLLVL.

There are a few counts of this clonotype. The chain employs TRBV29-1 and TRBJ2-7; 8 positions agree with TRBD1. Germline CDR1 and CDR2: SQVTM and ANQGSEA. This CDR3 is 14 amino acids long. Trimming cost V 6 bases and J 5 bases; bases outside gene matches: 12. The CDR3 DNA is TGCAGCGTCGACACGGGGACAGGAGGACACGAGCAGTACTTC. This encodes CSVDTGTGGHEQYF.

This sequence joins TRBV12-3 or TRBV12-4 and TRBJ1-1; maybe TRBD1 (5 bases). Trimming left V 5 bases short and J 3 bases short, with 13 bases between. This CDR3 is built from 14 residues. CDR3 nucleotide sequence: TGTGCCAGCAGTCCCAGGGTGGGGTACACTGAAGCTTTCTTT. This sequence encodes CASSPRVGYTEAFF.

In regard to this clonotype: This is likely a read error, given that the CDR3 carries no conserved phenylalanine or tryptophan at its end. The chain has TRBV28 and TRBJ2-7; D gene unclear. V dropped 4 bases and J dropped 2 bases, with 18 bases sitting between them. Germline-derived CDR1 and CDR2 are MDHEN and SYDVKM. The CDR3 is made up of 16 amino acids. The CDR3 is CASSSPSLTYTYEQYL. Here the CDR3 DNA reads TGTGCCAGCAGTTCCCCCAGCCTGACTTATACCTACGAGCAGTACCTC.

The rearrangement joins TRBV20-1 to TRBJ2-7; 7 bases align to TRBD2. In germline, CDR1 is DFQATT, CDR2 SNEGSKA (reference sequence). CDR3 length equals 15 residues. The V segment lost 3 bases and the J segment 0 bases; nucleotides outside the gene matches: 8. CDR3 in amino acids: CSARGGAGSSYEQYF. As DNA, the CDR3 is TGCAGTGCTAGGGGGGGAGCGGGGAGCTCCTACGAGCAGTACTTC.

This clonotype was counted a few times. The V call is TRBV7-2, the J call TRBJ2-3; no clear D. This CDR3 has 15 residues. CDR1 SGHTA and CDR2 FQGNSA come from the germline V gene. The V end was cut by 5 bases, the J end by 6 bases, with 18 bases between. CDR3 sequence (DNA): TGTGCCAGCAGCCTGTCCTCTTTTCCGAGGGATACGCAGTATTTT. This codes for CASSLSSFPRDTQYF.

By its share, this clonotype is medium-sized (0.01 to 0.1%). V gene TRBV29-1 combines with J gene TRBJ2-7, with unresolved D. Germline V gene lookup returns CDR1 SQVTM and CDR2 ANQGSEA. The CDR3 covers 10 residues. V lost 4 bases and J 7 bases, leaving 8 bases between the germline ends. The CDR3 DNA reads as TGCAGCGTTGTAACGGGTGAGCAGTACTTC. Translation gives CSVVTGEQYF.

This clonotype has only a few counts. The rearrangement joins TRBV5-1 to TRBJ2-7; D not certain. The CDR3 has 12 amino acids. The ends were cut back, 5 bases at V and 4 bases at J, with 10 bases in the middle. The germline V gene has CDR1 SGHRS and CDR2 YFSETQ. The CDR3 is CASRAESYEQYF. CDR3 bases: TGCGCCAGCAGAGCAGAATCTTACGAGCAGTACTTC.

This clonotype turned up a few times. The chain joins TRBV12-3 or TRBV12-4 to TRBJ2-1, with D possibly matching TRBD1 (6 bases). V lost 5 bases to trimming and J lost 5 bases, with 19 bases between them. CDR3 length: 16 residues. The CDR3 nucleotides read TGTGCCAGCAGTGAGGTCAGGGGCAGTGAAAACAATGAGCAGTTCTTC. It translates to CASSEVRGSENNEQFF.

V gene TRBV4-1 combines with J gene TRBJ1-5; 9 nucleotides align to TRBD1. CDR3 length: 16 residues. The germline V gene encodes CDR1 MGHRA and CDR2 YSYEKL. J was trimmed by 3 bases and V by 5 bases; bases with no gene match: 8. CDR3 loop: CASSYRDRASNQPQHF. The CDR3 coding sequence is TGCGCCAGCAGCTACCGGGACAGGGCGTCCAATCAGCCCCAGCATTTT.

V is TRBV7-2 and J is TRBJ1-1; D not certain. Trimming shortened V by 10 bases and J by 0 bases, and 12 bases separated the two germline ends. The germline V gene has CDR1 SGHTA and CDR2 FQGNSA. The CDR3 loop spans 13 amino acids. The CDR3 protein is CATQAGLNTEAFF. The CDR3 region has the DNA TGTGCCACCCAAGCCGGGCTGAACACTGAAGCTTTCTTT. Variable domain in full (rest from reference TRBV7-2 and TRBJ1-1): GAGVSQSPSNKVTEKGKDVELRCDPISGHTALYWYRQSLGQGLEFLIYFQGNSAPDKSGLPSDRFSAERTGGSVSTLTIQRTQQEDSAVYLCATQAGLNTEAFFGQGTRLTVV.

The V and J genes are TRBV15 and TRBJ1-1; D not certain. The CDR3 has 13 amino acids. Germline V CDR1 and CDR2: LNHNV, YYDKDF (reference sequence). V was clipped by 0 bases and J by 1 base, with 3 bases between them. CDR3 in amino acids: CATSREQNTEAFF. The DNA for the CDR3 is TGTGCCACCAGCAGAGAACAGAACACTGAAGCTTTCTTT. Based on the CDR3 plus reference TRBV15 and TRBJ1-1, the full variable domain is DAMVIQNPRYQVTQFGKPVTLSCSQTLNHNVMYWYQQKSSQAPKLLFHYYDKDFNNEADTPDNFQSRRPNTSFCFLDIRSPGLGDTAMYLCATSREQNTEAFFGQGTRLTVV.

This clonotype occurred a few times. The V and J genes are TRBV18 and TRBJ2-7, with a possible D match to TRBD1 (5 bases). From germline, CDR1 is KGHSH and CDR2 LQKENI. This CDR3 is built from 16 residues. Trimming removed 2 bases from V and 5 bases from J, with 19 bases in between. CDR3 in amino acids: CASSPTIGPGWNEQYF. The CDR3 region has the DNA TGTGCCAGCTCACCAACCATCGGTCCAGGGTGGAACGAGCAGTACTTC.

This sequence joins TRBV20-1 and TRBJ2-1, with 8 bases lining up with TRBD2. V lost 1 base and J lost 9; bases outside the gene matches: 14. Germline V gene sequence: CDR1 DFQATT, CDR2 SNEGSKA (reference sequence). CDR3 length: 16 amino acids. The CDR3 region has the DNA TGCAGTGCTAGAGGTGTTAGCATGGCGGGAGGTCTTGAGCAGTTCTTC. Translation: CSARGVSMAGGLEQFF.

The chain has TRBV4-1 and TRBJ2-3; 8 nucleotides match TRBD2. V was pared by 5 bases and J by 1 base, with 5 bases of the junction left unmatched. The CDR3 has 15 amino acids. CDR1 is MGHRA and CDR2 is YSYEKL in the germline V gene. DNA of the CDR3: TGCGCCAGCAGCTTTACTAGCGGACGCACAGATACGCAGTATTTT. Its protein is CASSFTSGRTDTQYF.

CDR3 amino acids: CASRQGSDSPLHF. The DNA for the CDR3 is TGCGCCAGCAGACAGGGTTCCGACTCACCCCTCCACTTT. J is TRBJ1-6 and V is TRBV5-1; a weak D match, TRBD1 (6 bases). Between the trimmed V and J ends, which lost 5 bases and 10 bases, there was a span of 13 bases. Germline V gene sequence: CDR1 SGHRS, CDR2 YFSETQ. This CDR3 region has 13 residues.

The rearrangement uses TRBV4-3 and TRBJ2-7, with a weak D call TRBD1 (6 bases). The CDR3 totals 14 residues. Germline assignment: CDR1 LGHNA and CDR2 YSLEER. The V end was cut by 0 bases, the J end by 1 base, with 7 bases between. The CDR3 loop is CASSQDRGSYEQYF. CDR3 bases: TGCGCCAGCAGCCAAGATAGGGGGTCCTACGAGCAGTACTTC.

The V and J genes are TRBV7-9 and TRBJ2-3; D ambiguous. The V end was cut by 5 bases, the J end by 4 bases, with 10 bases between. CDR3 length equals 13 residues. Germline V CDR1 and CDR2: SEHNR, FQNEAQ (reference sequence). CDR3 region: CASSGTYADTQYF. The CDR3 coding sequence is TGTGCCAGCAGCGGAACCTACGCAGATACGCAGTATTTT.

The chain combines TRBV4-2 with TRBJ1-2; D is uncertain. Germline loops: CDR1 LGHNA, CDR2 YNFKEQ. This CDR3 contains 12 residues. With 5 bases removed from V and 6 bases from J, the gap between germline ends came to 10 bases. The CDR3: CASSLDGDGYTF. DNA for the CDR3: TGTGCCAGCAGCTTGGACGGGGATGGCTACACCTTC.

This clonotype was recorded once. The chain has TRBV20-1 and TRBJ2-3; 9 positions match TRBD2. Unmatched junction bases numbered 12, after V lost 7 bases and J lost 4 bases. The CDR3 loop spans 15 amino acids. Per the germline V gene, CDR1 is DFQATT and CDR2 is SNEGSKA (reference sequence). The CDR3 spells CSVLWREGRSDTQYF. The CDR3 DNA sequence: TGCAGTGTACTTTGGCGGGAGGGCCGGTCAGATACGCAGTATTTT.

The chain carries TRBV29-1 and TRBJ2-5, with 9 bases aligning to TRBD1. The CDR3 runs to 15 residues. Germline V gene data show CDR1 as SQVTM and CDR2 as ANQGSEA. The V gene end was trimmed by 7 bases and the J gene end by 2 bases; junction bases not matched to a gene: 11. The CDR3 spells CSGSPGQGFQETQYF. The CDR3 coding sequence is TGCAGCGGTTCCCCGGGACAGGGATTTCAAGAGACCCAGTACTTC.

V and J are TRBV28 and TRBJ2-1; D is ambiguous. The V gene's germline CDR1 is MDHEN and CDR2 SYDVKM. Trimming stripped 5 bases from V and 14 bases from J, with 16 bases between. The CDR3 covers 12 residues. Here the CDR3 reads CASSLIPPPEFF. The CDR3 DNA follows: TGTGCCAGCAGTCTTATCCCACCTCCGGAGTTCTTC.

V and J are TRBV20-1 and TRBJ2-4; D unclear. V lost 4 bases to trimming and J lost 0 bases, with 7 bases between them. The length of the CDR3 is 13 residues. Germline CDR1 reads DFQATT; CDR2 reads SNEGSKA (reference sequence). Here the CDR3 reads CSATDLAKNIQYF. The CDR3 DNA follows: TGCAGTGCTACAGATTTAGCCAAAAACATTCAGTACTTC.

The chain combines TRBV9 with TRBJ2-5, with 7 bases aligning to TRBD2. The CDR3 has 16 amino acids. The V and J ends lost 3 bases and 5 bases, in that order; junction bases with no gene match: 13. Germline loops: CDR1 SGDLS, CDR2 YYNGEE. CDR3 DNA: TGTGCCAGCAGCGGACCCGGGACTACGTTTGTTGAGACCCAGTACTTC. Translation gives CASSGPGTTFVETQYF.